The clone carrying this T cell receptor beta chain was recorded at least ten times. What it recognizes is unknown. This sample was included in a study of T-cell reconstitution after alpha-beta-depleted transplantation in children. V gave up 6 bases and J gave up 3 bases; unmatched junction bases: 4. CDR1 SGHVS and CDR2 FQNEAQ come from the germline V gene. The CDR3 covers 13 residues. The authors prepared the TCRbeta library with unique molecular identifiers. TCRdb re-analysed the PCR reads in MiXCR, keeping a single row per CDR3 protein. Of roughly 30,000 distinct CDR3 sequences in the sample, over 6.5% were seen once. Study observations and caveats: When one year had passed after transplant, most T-cell counts and diversity came from newly produced T cells. About two months after transplant, alpha-beta T cells reportedly came from several hundred expanded graft clones. Some patients' high day-60 TCRbeta diversity was traced to surviving recipient T cells and thymic progenitors.

The sequencing used peripheral blood, collected 60 days after TCRalphabeta/CD19-depleted stem cell transplant. The chain combines TRBV7-8 with TRBJ1-1; 7 nucleotides line up with TRBD1. The sequence derives from a child younger than two who had a stem cell transplant for acute myeloid leukemia, so the T cells may come from the graft donor. The CDR3 region has the DNA TGTGCCAGCAGGGCGGGACAGTACACTGAAGCTTTCTTT. It specifies CASRAGQYTEAFF.